This entry describes one T cell receptor beta chain. This sample was taken from a study of control samples from healthy donors and cancer patients. The CDR3 spans 17 residues. The V segment lost 5 bases and the J segment 7 bases; nucleotides outside the gene matches: 10. CDR1 and CDR2 (germline): MNHNY, SVGAGI (reference sequence). Measured with immunoSEQ multiplex PCR; TCRdb has only the in-frame clones, and not every one. The repertoire holds about 160,000 clones, with approximately 94% as singletons. The sequence was obtained from a woman in her forties in good health. This chain connects TRBV6-6 to TRBJ2-1, with TRBD2 matching over 14 bases. The specimen was blood. The CDR3 sequence: CASSLLTSGRARNEQFF. CDR3 nucleotides: TGTGCCAGCAGTCTCCTGACTAGCGGGAGGGCGAGGAATGAGCAGTTCTTC.